Listed below are T cell receptor beta chains from one sample, sequenced in a study of T cell responses to AZD1222 COVID-19 vaccine. This table comes from immunoSEQ multiplex PCR, and its TCRdb copy is limited to in-frame clones, with some not included. The sample consists of some 80,000 clones, 86% of them appearing once. The input for sequencing was peripheral blood, taken on day 0 of AZD1222 vaccination. These receptors came from an adult in good health. The conserved cysteine and the conserved F or W are not part of the CDR3 here. Fields, in order: V gene, CDR3 protein.

v_gene: TRBV29-1
CDR3aa: SVPRGAGGANVLT

v_gene: TRBV11-2
CDR3aa: ASSPLEGRDYGYT

v_gene: TRBV19
CDR3aa: ASGTDHNSPLH

v_gene: TRBV11-2
CDR3aa: ASSLTLRNTEAF

v_gene: TRBV28
CDR3aa: ASSPPQTSYGYT

v_gene: TRBV7-6
CDR3aa: ASSLAVGEVYEQY

v_gene: TRBV29-1
CDR3aa: SVEGGARSSYNEQF

v_gene: TRBV7-2
CDR3aa: ASSLGGPGLARNEQF

v_gene: TRBV7-9
CDR3aa: ASGEGDAYNEQF

v_gene: TRBV5-4
CDR3aa: ASSLVAGTSYGYT

v_gene: TRBV20-1
CDR3aa: SASEQGRMNTEAF

v_gene: TRBV4-2
CDR3aa: ASSQDGGGETQY

v_gene: TRBV7-8
CDR3aa: ASSLVLVSTDTQY

v_gene: TRBV2
CDR3aa: ASSAAGQGGYTEAF

v_gene: TRBV5-1
CDR3aa: ASSLGGTGRYEQY

v_gene: TRBV10-3
CDR3aa: AISDNGETPGSYNEQF

v_gene: TRBV19
CDR3aa: ASSNPQNNSPLH

v_gene: TRBV5-4
CDR3aa: ASSFRGNEKLF

v_gene: TRBV2
CDR3aa: ASSGGVAGWEETQY

v_gene: TRBV30
CDR3aa: AWRNRLASDTQY

v_gene: TRBV28
CDR3aa: ASSSPSAGEGGYT

v_gene: TRBV2
CDR3aa: ASRRDGTVYTDTQY

v_gene: TRBV15
CDR3aa: ATSRAPPASGAQETQY

v_gene: TRBV2
CDR3aa: ASRWSPGETQY

v_gene: TRBV4-2
CDR3aa: ASSRQRGDTDTQY

v_gene: TRBV6-4
CDR3aa: ASSDLAGGNYGYT

v_gene: TRBV30
CDR3aa: AWGEAF

v_gene: TRBV27
CDR3aa: ASSSTGGFGEQY

v_gene: TRBV20-1
CDR3aa: SARYPDTQY

v_gene: TRBV7-3
CDR3aa: ASSPGTSVYNEQF

v_gene: TRBV28
CDR3aa: ASSLAGAPRTGELF

v_gene: TRBV15
CDR3aa: ATSRVYSSGEQY

v_gene: TRBV5-1
CDR3aa: ASLSGTELSYNEQF

v_gene: TRBV28
CDR3aa: ASSARTGNEQY

v_gene: TRBV7-6
CDR3aa: ASSPEGGPFNQPQH

v_gene: TRBV28
CDR3aa: ASSKPGPMSTGELF

v_gene: TRBV4-3
CDR3aa: ASSQGRLREQY

v_gene: TRBV2
CDR3aa: ASSEAYDGTGYYGYT

v_gene: TRBV28
CDR3aa: ASSFTWGGNQPQH

v_gene: TRBV28
CDR3aa: ASAGTLYNEQF

v_gene: TRBV10-3
CDR3aa: ATVGLGTEAF

v_gene: TRBV14
CDR3aa: ASSQDRGPYEQY

v_gene: TRBV7-8
CDR3aa: ASSLLLTQGGVGYT

v_gene: TRBV27
CDR3aa: ASSFLRGTSADTQY

v_gene: TRBV19
CDR3aa: ASSKGRNYGYT

v_gene: TRBV7-9
CDR3aa: ASSLGSAGELF

v_gene: TRBV6-5
CDR3aa: ASSYSTVGSYGYT

v_gene: TRBV18
CDR3aa: ASSPTLARSRQETQY

v_gene: TRBV12-5
CDR3aa: ASGTGATNEKLF

v_gene: TRBV12-3/TRBV12-4
CDR3aa: ASSLSTAEKLF

v_gene: TRBV6-5
CDR3aa: ASSPTLNTGELF